The TCR beta chain under discussion was sequenced for a study of T cell clonotyping in hematopoietic cell transplantation. Findings and caveats of the study: Recipient TCR diversity dropped after transplant; expanded clonotypes rose from day 30 to 180.

Assay: immunoSEQ multiplex PCR; the TCRdb copy retains only in-frame clones and omits some. The repertoire has under 9,000 clones, 66% of them found once; the top ten carry 20% to 25%. V shed 7 bases and J 4 bases; nucleotides not matched to a gene: 6. CDR1 and CDR2 (germline): SEHNR, FQNEAQ (reference sequence). CDR3 size: 14 residues. As regards this clone: Its antigen is unknown.

V is TRBV7-9 and J is TRBJ1-2; 10 nucleotides match TRBD1. This TCR derives from a male patient over 55 who had an allogeneic stem cell transplant from an unrelated donor, so the T cells may come from the graft donor. Some clones in this sample may be carry-over from other donors' samples. This specimen consisted of peripheral blood mononuclear cells, obtained 100 days after allogeneic stem cell transplant. CDR3 coding DNA: TGTGCCAGCACCAGACAGGGGGCGAGCTATGGCTACACCTTC. Translating it yields CASTRQGASYGYTF.